This TCR beta chain stems from a study of cytomegalovirus exposure and HLA in healthy donors. Across the study: Drawn from HLA-typed donors, some 80 million unique TCRs were held in an early data release. Overall study findings and caveats: Segments of the TCR beta V type were, in most cases, productive about 87% or about 30% of the time in an earlier analysis. In a later analysis, a missense DCLRE1C variant was linked to TCR beta V- and J-gene trimming.

Germline V gene lookup returns CDR1 SGHRS and CDR2 YFSETQ. CDR3 length: 18 amino acids. Germline trimming cut 6 bases from V and 7 bases from J; bases unmatched to any gene: 18. PCR employed 60 Vbeta and 13 Jbeta primers. Clones were sequenced by immunoSEQ multiplex PCR, and TCRdb holds only the in-frame ones, with some missing. Its table lists about 200,000 clones. While unrecorded immune exposures were likely, the donors were nominally healthy when sampled. Details on this clone: Antigen: not known.

The sequenced sample was PBMCs. The clonotype was recovered from a girl aged 2 to 9 in good health and CMV-seropositive. J is TRBJ2-3 and V is TRBV5-1; 12 bases are a match to TRBD2. This CDR3 is CASTETSGRPPEGYTQYF. Written as DNA, the CDR3 is TGCGCCAGCACCGAGACTAGCGGGAGACCCCCTGAAGGGTATACGCAGTATTTT.